One sample yielded the 20 T cell receptor beta chains listed below, sequenced in a study of CD8 T cells in ankylosing spondylitis. Study-level findings and limits: Ankylosing spondylitis blood appeared to be characterized by a TCR beta motif of eight highly homologous variants.

Each CDR3 protein is one row after TCRdb ran MiXCR on the 5' RACE reads. The sample lists 220,000 or so distinct CDR3 sequences; around 20% were seen once. No antigen is known for these receptors. Sample: blood, either unsorted or a sorted T cell fraction (not recorded which). These receptors came from a male donor with ankylosing spondylitis.

Comments on this clonotype: The junction departs from the called germline gene at one end, perhaps through a read error. This chain links TRBV7-6 with TRBJ2-7; D is unresolved. CDR3 length: 16 residues. Germline values: CDR1 SGHVS, CDR2 FNYEAQ. The DNA of the CDR3 is TGTGCCAGCAGATTAGTTGTAGGATCCACTTCCTACGAGCAGTACTTC. As protein: CASRLVVGSTSYEQYF.

This chain uses TRBV5-1 with TRBJ1-4; 7 bases are a match to TRBD1. The CDR3 covers 13 residues. Germline trimming cut 0 bases from V and 7 bases from J; bases unmatched to any gene: 0. Germline CDR1 is SGHRS and CDR2 is YFSETQ. The CDR3 loop reads CASSLDRGEKLFF. The CDR3 region has the DNA TGCGCCAGCAGCTTGGACAGGGGTGAAAAACTGTTTTTT.

This rearrangement joins TRBV6-2 or TRBV6-3 to TRBJ1-6; no clear D. The V end lost 2 bases, the J end lost 0 bases, and 11 bases lay between the germline ends. This CDR3 comprises 17 residues. CDR1 and CDR2 (germline): MNHEY, SVGEGT. The CDR3 nucleotides are TGTGCCAGCAGTTACACCGCCGAGAGCTCCTATAATTCACCCCTCCACTTT. Amino acids: CASSYTAESSYNSPLHF.

V is TRBV4-1 and J is TRBJ2-7, with 8 positions matching TRBD2. CDR3 length equals 15 residues. Trimming took 1 base from V and 2 from J; bases not matched to a gene: 4. Per the germline V gene, CDR1 is MGHRA and CDR2 is YSYEKL. The CDR3 bases are TGCGCCAGCAGCCAAGCGGGGGGGGCTCCCTACGAGCAGTACTTC. This translates into CASSQAGGAPYEQYF.

This clonotype was seen a handful of times. The chain uses TRBV4-3 and TRBJ1-5; D not certain. The CDR3 has 15 residues. V was shortened by 0 bases and J by 4 bases, with 10 bases between the two germline ends. In germline, CDR1 is LGHNA, CDR2 YSLEER. The CDR3 coding sequence is TGCGCCAGCAGCCAAGACTTGGCCGTGAATCAGCCCCAGCATTTT. Amino acid sequence: CASSQDLAVNQPQHF.

The chain joins TRBV27 to TRBJ2-1, with D tentatively TRBD2 (6 bases). Between the trimmed V and J ends, which lost 3 bases and 2 bases, there was a span of 14 bases. CDR3 length: 16 residues. Looked up from germline, CDR1 is MNHEY and CDR2 is SMNVEV (reference sequence). CDR3 in DNA: TGTGCCAGCAGTTTTGGAGGGAACCCTCCCTACAATGAGCAGTTCTTC. It specifies CASSFGGNPPYNEQFF.

This clonotype appeared a few times. This chain uses TRBV12-3 or TRBV12-4 with TRBJ1-2; 11 nucleotides line up with TRBD1. V trimming: 7 bases; J trimming: 7 bases; junction bases outside the gene matches: 5. This CDR3 is built from 13 residues. Here the CDR3 DNA reads TGTGCCAGCACCTGGACAGGGGGCAGTGGCTACACCTTC. This encodes CASTWTGGSGYTF.

This clonotype turned up a few times. The chain combines TRBV5-6 with TRBJ1-2; D not resolved. V gave up 0 bases and J gave up 4 bases, with 7 bases separating them. Germline V CDR1 and CDR2: SGHDT, YYEEEE. The CDR3 length is 13 residues. The CDR3 region is CASSLVRGYGYTF. The CDR3 DNA reads as TGTGCCAGCAGCTTGGTACGGGGCTATGGCTACACCTTC.

V is TRBV29-1 and J is TRBJ2-2; D is perhaps TRBD2 (5 bases). The CDR3 totals 12 residues. Trimming cost V 7 bases and J 7 bases, with 13 bases left between them. Germline V gene sequence: CDR1 SQVTM, CDR2 ANQGSEA. The CDR3 is CSAWTGNGELFF. The CDR3 region has the DNA TGCAGCGCTTGGACGGGAAACGGGGAGCTGTTTTTT.

This chain connects TRBV18 to TRBJ1-4, with D unresolved. Germline V gene lookup returns CDR1 KGHSH and CDR2 LQKENI. V was shortened by 4 bases and J by 4 bases, with 10 bases between the two germline ends. The CDR3 loop spans 14 amino acids. This CDR3 is CASSHDGNNEKLFF. Here the CDR3 DNA reads TGTGCCAGCTCACACGACGGGAATAATGAAAAACTGTTTTTT. Supplemented by reference TRBV18 and TRBJ1-4, the full variable domain reads NAGVMQNPRHLVRRRGQEARLRCSPMKGHSHVYWYRQLPEEGLKFMVYLQKENIIDESGMPKERFSAEFPKEGPSILRIQQVVRGDSAAYFCASSHDGNNEKLFFGSGTQLSVL.

The gene calls are TRBV2 and TRBJ2-7; D ambiguous. The germline V and J ends were trimmed by 10 bases and 7 bases, with 8 bases remaining between them. CDR1 and CDR2 from the germline V gene are SNHLY and FYNNEI. The CDR3 loop spans 9 amino acids. CDR3 nucleotides: TGTGCCACCGGTATGGAGCAGTACTTC. This translates into CATGMEQYF.

This clonotype was counted only a few times. The chain combines TRBV30 with TRBJ2-5, with D perhaps TRBD1 (6 bases). The CDR3 loop spans 15 amino acids. Germline V gives CDR1 GTSNPN, CDR2 SVGIG (reference sequence). Trimming stripped 0 bases from V and 0 bases from J, with 11 bases between. This CDR3 is CAWSVLRGNQETQYF. The CDR3 bases are TGTGCCTGGAGTGTTTTGAGGGGGAACCAAGAGACCCAGTACTTC.

This clonotype has only a few counts. The chain carries TRBV7-9 and TRBJ2-1, with TRBD2 matching over 9 bases. Germline V lookup: CDR1 SEHNR, CDR2 FQNEAQ (reference sequence). V shed 3 bases and J 10 bases; nucleotides not matched to a gene: 10. The CDR3 covers 15 residues. The CDR3 bases are TGTGCCAGCAGCTTTGGTGCGGGGGGGCCGGAGGAGCAGTTCTTC. This encodes CASSFGAGGPEEQFF.

This chain connects TRBV20-1 to TRBJ2-5; D tentatively reads TRBD1 or TRBD2 (5 bases each). The CDR3 covers 15 residues. V was trimmed by 0 bases and J by 1 base, leaving 12 bases between them. Germline CDR1 and CDR2: DFQATT and SNEGSKA (reference sequence). CDR3 sequence (DNA): TGCAGTGCTAGAGATCTAGAGGGGCTCCAAGAGACCCAGTACTTC. As protein: CSARDLEGLQETQYF.

The chain combines TRBV11-2 with TRBJ2-5; TRBD2 aligns across 16 bases. Germline CDR1 and CDR2: SGHAT and FQNNGV. V lost 4 bases to trimming and J lost 0 bases; unmatched junction nucleotides: 11. This CDR3 contains 20 residues. The CDR3 sequence: CASSSTPGLAGGNYQETQYF. The CDR3 coding sequence is TGTGCCAGCAGCTCTACACCGGGACTAGCGGGGGGGAATTACCAAGAGACCCAGTACTTC.

In this sample, this clonotype turned up a few times. The gene calls are TRBV28 and TRBJ2-1; perhaps TRBD2 as D (6 bases). The CDR3 is 15 residues long. CDR1 is MDHEN and CDR2 is SYDVKM in the germline V gene. Trimming pared 7 bases from V and 8 bases from J, leaving 21 bases between. CDR3 DNA sequence: TGTGCCAGCAACCCCCCCCCGGGAGTAAGGTATGAGCAGTTCTTC. Its translation is CASNPPPGVRYEQFF.

In this sample, this clonotype turned up many times. The genes are TRBV7-9 and TRBJ1-1, with D possibly TRBD1 on 5 matching bases. Germline V gene lookup returns CDR1 SEHNR and CDR2 FQNEAQ (reference sequence). The CDR3 loop spans 14 amino acids. V gave up 7 bases and J gave up 0 bases, with 12 bases separating them. CDR3 coding DNA: TGTGCCAGCACCGGGGGGAGTATGAACACTGAAGCTTTCTTT. Translated: CASTGGSMNTEAFF. The variable domain in full, with the rest retrieved from reference TRBV7-9 and TRBJ1-1, is DTGVSQNPRHKITKRGQNVTFRCDPISEHNRLYWYRQTLGQGPEFLTYFQNEAQLEKSRLLSDRFSAERPKGSFSTLEIQRTEQGDSAMYLCASTGGSMNTEAFFGQGTRLTVV.

The rearrangement links TRBV12-3 or TRBV12-4 to TRBJ1-2; D gene uncertain. This CDR3 region has 13 residues. V lost 0 bases, J lost 6 bases, and 8 bases lay in between. The CDR3 nucleotides are TGTGCCAGCAGTTTAGCTGGTGGCGATGGCTACACCTTC. Its translation is CASSLAGGDGYTF.

This clonotype was counted a few times. This rearrangement joins TRBV4-1 to TRBJ2-1; D is ambiguous. Germline CDR1 reads MGHRA; CDR2 reads YSYEKL. The CDR3 is 11 residues long. V was pared by 7 bases and J by 6 bases, with 7 bases between. CDR3 nucleotide sequence: TGCGCCAGCATTGGGTTCAATGAGCAGTTCTTC. The encoded protein is CASIGFNEQFF.

The chain employs TRBV4-2 and TRBJ2-7; 9 positions match TRBD2. Germline lookup yields CDR1 LGHNA and CDR2 YNFKEQ. CDR3 length equals 15 residues. V lost 4 bases to trimming and J lost 2 bases; unmatched junction nucleotides: 6. The CDR3 protein is CASSRSTSGTYEQYF. The CDR3 nucleotides read TGTGCCAGCAGCCGTTCGACTAGCGGTACCTACGAGCAGTACTTC.